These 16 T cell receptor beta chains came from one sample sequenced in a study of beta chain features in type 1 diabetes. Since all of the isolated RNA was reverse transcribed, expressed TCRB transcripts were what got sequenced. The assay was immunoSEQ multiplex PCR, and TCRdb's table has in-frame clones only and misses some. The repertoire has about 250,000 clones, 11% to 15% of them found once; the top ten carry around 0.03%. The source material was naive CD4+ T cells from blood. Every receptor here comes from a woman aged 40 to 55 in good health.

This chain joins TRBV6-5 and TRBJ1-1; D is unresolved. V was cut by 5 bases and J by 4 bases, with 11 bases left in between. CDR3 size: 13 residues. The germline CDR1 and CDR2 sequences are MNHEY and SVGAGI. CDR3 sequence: CASSLAARTEAFF. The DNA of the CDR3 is TGTGCCAGCAGTCTTGCTGCGCGCACTGAAGCTTTCTTT.

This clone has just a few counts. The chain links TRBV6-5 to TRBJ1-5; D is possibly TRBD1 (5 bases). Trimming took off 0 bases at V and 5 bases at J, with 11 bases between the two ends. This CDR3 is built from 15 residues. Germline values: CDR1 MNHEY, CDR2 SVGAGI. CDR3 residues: CASSYSAGPDQPQHF. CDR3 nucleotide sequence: TGTGCCAGCAGTTACTCAGCAGGGCCGGATCAGCCCCAGCATTTT.

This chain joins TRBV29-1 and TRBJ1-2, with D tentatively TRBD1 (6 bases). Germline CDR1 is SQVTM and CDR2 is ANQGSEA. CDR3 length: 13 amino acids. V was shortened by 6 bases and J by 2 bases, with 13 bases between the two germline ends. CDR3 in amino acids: CSVRAGENYGYTF. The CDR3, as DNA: TGCAGCGTCCGGGCAGGGGAAAACTATGGCTACACCTTC.

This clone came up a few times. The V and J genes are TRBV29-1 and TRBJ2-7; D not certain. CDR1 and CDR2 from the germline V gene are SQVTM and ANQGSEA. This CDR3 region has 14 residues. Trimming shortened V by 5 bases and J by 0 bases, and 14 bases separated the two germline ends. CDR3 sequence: CSVRPRLDSYEQYF. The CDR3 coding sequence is TGCAGCGTTAGACCGAGACTCGACTCCTACGAGCAGTACTTC.

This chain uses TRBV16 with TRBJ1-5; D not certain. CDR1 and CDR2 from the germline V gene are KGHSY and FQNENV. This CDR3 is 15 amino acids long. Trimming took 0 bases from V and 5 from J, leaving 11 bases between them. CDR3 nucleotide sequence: TGTGCCAGCAGCCAATCGCGGGTCCGGGATCAGCCCCAGCATTTT. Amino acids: CASSQSRVRDQPQHF.

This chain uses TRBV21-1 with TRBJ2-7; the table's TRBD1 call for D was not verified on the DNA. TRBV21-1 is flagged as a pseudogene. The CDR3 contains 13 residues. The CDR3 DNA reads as TGTGCCAGCAGCCACCGGGACACCTACGAGCAGTACTTC. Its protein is CASSHRDTYEQYF.

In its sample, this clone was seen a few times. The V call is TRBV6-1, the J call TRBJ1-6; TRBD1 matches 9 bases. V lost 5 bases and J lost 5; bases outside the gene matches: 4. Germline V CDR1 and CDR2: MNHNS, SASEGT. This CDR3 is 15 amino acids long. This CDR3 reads CASSTGGAHNSPLHF. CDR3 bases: TGTGCCAGCAGTACAGGGGGCGCCCATAATTCACCCCTCCACTTT.

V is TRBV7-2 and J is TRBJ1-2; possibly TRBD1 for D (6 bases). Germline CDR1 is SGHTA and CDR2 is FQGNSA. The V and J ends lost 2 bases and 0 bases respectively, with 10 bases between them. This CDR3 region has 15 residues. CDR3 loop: CASSLSPGANYGYTF. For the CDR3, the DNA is TGTGCCAGCAGCTTATCCCCAGGGGCTAACTATGGCTACACCTTC.

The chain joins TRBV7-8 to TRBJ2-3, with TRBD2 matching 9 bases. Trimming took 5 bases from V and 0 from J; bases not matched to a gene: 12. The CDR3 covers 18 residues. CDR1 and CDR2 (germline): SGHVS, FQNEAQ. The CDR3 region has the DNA TGTGCCAGCAGCGGCGGGGCTAGCGGGGCTATTAGCACAGATACGCAGTATTTT. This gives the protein CASSGGASGAISTDTQYF.

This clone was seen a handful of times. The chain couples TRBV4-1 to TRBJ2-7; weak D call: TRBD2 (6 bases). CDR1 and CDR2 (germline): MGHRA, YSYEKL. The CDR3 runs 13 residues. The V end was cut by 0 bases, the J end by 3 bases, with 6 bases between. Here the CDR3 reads CASSQDGGYEQYF. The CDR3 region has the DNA TGCGCCAGCAGCCAAGACGGGGGCTACGAGCAGTACTTC.

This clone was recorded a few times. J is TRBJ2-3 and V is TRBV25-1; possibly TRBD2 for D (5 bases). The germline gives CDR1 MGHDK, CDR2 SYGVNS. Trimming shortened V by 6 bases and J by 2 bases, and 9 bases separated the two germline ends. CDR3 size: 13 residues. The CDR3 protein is CASSRGSTDTQYF. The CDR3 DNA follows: TGTGCCAGCAGCCGCGGGTCCACAGATACGCAGTATTTT.

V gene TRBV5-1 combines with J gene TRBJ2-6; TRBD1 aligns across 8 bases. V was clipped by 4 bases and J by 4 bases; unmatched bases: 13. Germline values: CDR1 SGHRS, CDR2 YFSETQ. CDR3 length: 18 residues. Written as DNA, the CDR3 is TGCGCCAGCAGCCGGCCATCAACAGGGGGGTACGGGGCCAACGTCCTGACTTTC. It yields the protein CASSRPSTGGYGANVLTF.

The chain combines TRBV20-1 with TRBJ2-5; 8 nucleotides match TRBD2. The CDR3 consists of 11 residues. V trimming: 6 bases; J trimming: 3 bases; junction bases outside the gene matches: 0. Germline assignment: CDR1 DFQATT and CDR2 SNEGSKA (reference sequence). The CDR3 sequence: CSAAGEETQYF. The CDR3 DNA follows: TGCAGTGCAGCGGGGGAAGAGACCCAGTACTTC.

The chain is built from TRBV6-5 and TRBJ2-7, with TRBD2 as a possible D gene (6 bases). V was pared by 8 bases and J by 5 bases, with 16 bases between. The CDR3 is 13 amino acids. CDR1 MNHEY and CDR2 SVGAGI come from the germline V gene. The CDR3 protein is CASRSGGADEQYF. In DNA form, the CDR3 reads TGTGCCAGCCGTAGCGGAGGGGCGGACGAGCAGTACTTC.

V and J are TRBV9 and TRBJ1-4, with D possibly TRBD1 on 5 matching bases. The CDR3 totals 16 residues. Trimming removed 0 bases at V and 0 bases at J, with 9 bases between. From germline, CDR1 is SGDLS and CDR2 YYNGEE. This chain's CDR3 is CASSVEWGATNEKLFF. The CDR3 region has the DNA TGTGCCAGCAGCGTAGAGTGGGGGGCAACTAATGAAAAACTGTTTTTT.

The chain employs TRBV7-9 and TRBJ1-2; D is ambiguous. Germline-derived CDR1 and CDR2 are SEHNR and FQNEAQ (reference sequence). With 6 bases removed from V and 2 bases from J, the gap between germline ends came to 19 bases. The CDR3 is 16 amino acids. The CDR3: CASSLPWQSSNYGYTF. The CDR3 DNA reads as TGTGCCAGCAGTCTCCCCTGGCAGTCCTCGAACTATGGCTACACCTTC. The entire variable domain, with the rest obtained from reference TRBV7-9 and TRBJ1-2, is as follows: DTGVSQNPRHKITKRGQNVTFRCDPISEHNRLYWYRQTLGQGPEFLTYFQNEAQLEKSRLLSDRFSAERPKGSFSTLEIQRTEQGDSAMYLCASSLPWQSSNYGYTFGSGTRLTVV.